The rows below give T cell receptor beta chains drawn from one sample of a study of T-cell memory formation after mild COVID-19. TCRdb re-derived calls from the 5' RACE reads in MiXCR, one entry per CDR3 protein. Among 98,000 or so distinct CDR3 sequences, 15% to 20% were seen once, and the ten largest hold less than 6.5%. The sample consisted of PBMCs or a T cell subset sorted from them (not recorded which). The origin of the receptors is a young man who had mild COVID-19 (a few samples of this study predate the infection). Cell type and time point are not known. Each CDR3 is given with its conserved first and last residue. A D gene is named only where the DNA matches it firmly. For some rows the clone size is stated as once, few or many, or as a class when expanded; others skip it.

v_call	j_call	clone_size	d_call	cdr3_aa	cdr3_nt
TRBV7-2	TRBJ2-1	few	.	CASSSRTVGGDEQFF	TGTGCCAGCAGCTCCCGGACAGTGGGTGGTGATGAGCAGTTCTTC
TRBV6-2/TRBV6-3	TRBJ1-2	.	TRBD1	CASRNRDRNYGYTF	TGTGCCAGCAGGAACCGGGACAGAAACTATGGCTACACCTTC
TRBV6-5	TRBJ2-5	.	.	CASSGSETQYF	TGTGCCAGCAGTGGGTCGGAGACCCAGTACTTC
TRBV5-1	TRBJ2-1	many	.	CASSLGDLHNEQFF	TGCGCCAGCAGCTTGGGGGACCTCCACAATGAGCAGTTCTTC
TRBV5-1	TRBJ2-2	.	TRBD1	CASYRDRGRTGELFF	TGCGCCAGCTACCGGGACAGGGGGCGCACCGGGGAGCTGTTTTTT
TRBV7-8	TRBJ2-7	.	.	CASSSGRLYEQYF	TGTGCCAGCAGCTCGGGACGTTTATACGAGCAGTACTTC
TRBV5-1	TRBJ2-7	.	TRBD2	CASSFGTSSYEQYF	TGCGCCAGCAGCTTCGGGACTAGCAGCTACGAGCAGTACTTC
TRBV20-1	TRBJ2-3	.	TRBD1	CSAAGLGTGGRRDTQYF	TGCAGTGCTGCAGGTCTCGGGACAGGGGGCCGGAGAGATACGCAGTATTTT
TRBV7-2	TRBJ2-1	.	.	CASSLETGLGGNEQFF	TGTGCCAGCAGCTTAGAGACCGGACTAGGGGGAAATGAGCAGTTCTTC
TRBV7-3	TRBJ2-3	few	.	CASSLSPVTDTQYF	TGTGCCAGCAGCTTATCGCCAGTCACAGATACGCAGTATTTT
TRBV20-1	TRBJ2-2	few	TRBD2	CSARDGGANTGELFF	TGCAGTGCTAGAGACGGGGGGGCCAACACCGGGGAGCTGTTTTTT
TRBV2	TRBJ2-7	many	.	CASSLTENYEQYF	TGTGCCAGCAGTCTTACCGAAAACTACGAGCAGTACTTC
TRBV4-2	TRBJ2-2	.	.	CASSLVATPGELFF	TGTGCCAGCAGCCTAGTGGCCACACCCGGGGAGCTGTTTTTT
TRBV7-2	TRBJ2-5	few	TRBD2	CASSRGASGGQETQYF	TGTGCCAGCAGCCGAGGGGCTAGCGGGGGACAAGAGACCCAGTACTTC
TRBV7-2	TRBJ2-3	.	.	CASSLGGDSSVLRYF	TGTGCCAGCAGCTTAGGAGGAGACTCGAGCGTACTACGGTATTTT
TRBV3-1	TRBJ2-5	.	.	CASSQLRGQETQYF	TGTGCCAGCAGCCAGTTGAGGGGGCAAGAGACCCAGTACTTC
TRBV12-3/TRBV12-4	TRBJ1-2	few	TRBD1	CASSLNRGQGGYTF	TGTGCCAGCAGTTTAAACAGGGGGCAAGGGGGCTACACCTTC
TRBV28	TRBJ1-1	.	TRBD1	CASRLGQQNTEAFF	TGTGCCAGCAGACTGGGACAGCAGAACACTGAAGCTTTCTTT
TRBV4-3	TRBJ1-1	.	.	CASSQDPRTEAFF	TGCGCCAGCAGCCAAGACCCTCGTACTGAAGCTTTCTTT
TRBV7-2	TRBJ2-5	.	.	CASSLVAKTQYF	TGTGCCAGCAGCTTAGTAGCTAAGACCCAGTACTTC
TRBV4-1	TRBJ2-3	few	.	CASSRRGATDTQYF	TGCGCCAGCAGCCGAAGGGGGGCCACAGATACGCAGTATTTT
TRBV12-3/TRBV12-4	TRBJ1-1	.	TRBD1	CASSPPDRVAEAFF	TGTGCCAGCAGCCCCCCCGACAGGGTCGCTGAAGCTTTCTTT
TRBV15	TRBJ1-1	few	.	CATSGRNTEAFF	TGTGCCACCAGCGGGAGAAACACTGAAGCTTTCTTT
TRBV5-1	TRBJ2-3	few	.	CASSLALAFTDTQYF	TGCGCCAGCAGCTTGGCACTAGCTTTCACAGATACGCAGTATTTT
TRBV7-3	TRBJ1-1	few	.	CASSLSGTANTEAFF	TGTGCCAGCAGCCTCTCCGGGACGGCTAACACTGAAGCTTTCTTT
TRBV6-2/TRBV6-3	TRBJ1-5	few	TRBD1	CASNPGQRNQPQHF	TGTGCCAGCAACCCGGGACAGCGGAATCAGCCCCAGCATTTT
TRBV7-2	TRBJ2-2	.	.	CASSPGQWGRGTGELFF	TGTGCCAGCAGCCCCGGGCAGTGGGGCAGGGGCACCGGGGAGCTGTTTTTT
TRBV9	TRBJ2-2	few	TRBD2	CASNNAGGHTGELFF	TGTGCCAGCAATAATGCGGGGGGCCACACCGGGGAGCTGTTTTTT
TRBV6-2/TRBV6-3	TRBJ2-1	.	.	CASSYGGAESYNEQFF	TGTGCCAGCAGTTACGGGGGTGCAGAGAGCTACAATGAGCAGTTCTTC
TRBV2	TRBJ2-5	.	.	CAGGQWVETQYF	TGTGCCGGGGGGCAATGGGTGGAGACCCAGTACTTC
TRBV5-1	TRBJ2-1	few	TRBD1	CASSQGTGYNEQFF	TGCGCCAGCAGCCAAGGGACAGGGTACAATGAGCAGTTCTTC
TRBV6-5	TRBJ2-2	many	TRBD2	CASSSGGVNTGELFF	TGTGCCAGCAGTTCGGGGGGGGTAAACACCGGGGAGCTGTTTTTT
TRBV27	TRBJ2-1	few	TRBD2	CASSRRTSGGAGTSNEQFF	TGTGCCAGCAGCCGTCGGACTAGCGGGGGGGCCGGTACGTCCAATGAGCAGTTCTTC
TRBV2	TRBJ1-1	few	.	CASSREIAEAFF	TGTGCCTCCAGCAGGGAGATCGCTGAAGCTTTCTTT
TRBV5-1	TRBJ2-2	few	.	CASRLLELGELFF	TGCGCCAGCAGACTCCTAGAACTCGGGGAGCTGTTTTTT
TRBV15	TRBJ1-2	.	.	CATSSQGGGYTF	TGTGCCACCAGCAGTCAGGGAGGCGGCTACACCTTC
TRBV7-2	TRBJ1-2	.	TRBD1	CAGRQGEGYTF	TGTGCCGGACGACAGGGGGAGGGCTACACCTTC
TRBV30	TRBJ2-5	.	.	CAWSSSAGETQYF	TGTGCCTGGAGTTCTAGCGCCGGGGAGACCCAGTACTTC
TRBV6-5	TRBJ1-4	few	TRBD1	CASRRMTGEGEKLFF	TGTGCCAGCAGACGGATGACAGGGGAGGGTGAAAAACTGTTTTTT
TRBV12-3/TRBV12-4	TRBJ2-5	few	.	CASSSPGETQYF	TGTGCCAGCAGCAGCCCGGGTGAGACCCAGTACTTC